The 21 T cell receptor beta chains presented below share a single source sample, sequenced in a study of cytomegalovirus exposure and HLA in healthy donors. Sequencing used immunoSEQ multiplex PCR; TCRdb keeps in-frame clones, though not all of them. The repertoire holds more than 300,000 clones, more than 80% seen once, with around 0.8% in the top ten. Sequencing was done on a sample of PBMCs. Receptors were obtained from a woman in her late teens or twenties in good health and CMV-seronegative.

The CDR3 DNA sequence: TGTGCCAGCAGCCCGGCCGGGACTACCAGAGATACGCAGTATTTT. Protein: CASSPAGTTRDTQYF. V is TRBV5-6 and J is TRBJ2-3; 7 nucleotides agree with TRBD2. The CDR3 has 15 amino acids. With 4 bases clipped from V and 5 bases from J, the junction kept 10 bases outside the gene matches. Germline CDR1 is SGHDT and CDR2 is YYEEEE.

The J gene is TRBJ1-5, the V gene TRBV5-1; 7 bases agree with TRBD1. CDR3 size: 15 residues. In germline, CDR1 is SGHRS, CDR2 YFSETQ. V lost 4 bases, J lost 2 bases, and 6 bases stayed unmatched. The CDR3 region is CASSQGTEGNQPQHF. CDR3 in DNA: TGCGCCAGCAGCCAGGGGACAGAGGGCAATCAGCCCCAGCATTTT.

This clone showed up just once. This rearrangement joins TRBV6-5 to TRBJ2-7; 8 nucleotides line up with TRBD1. V trimming: 2 bases; J trimming: 0 bases; junction bases outside the gene matches: 3. This CDR3 comprises 15 residues. From germline, CDR1 is MNHEY and CDR2 SVGAGI. CDR3 region: CASSYQTGASYEQYF. The CDR3 DNA sequence: TGTGCCAGCAGTTACCAGACAGGGGCCTCCTACGAGCAGTACTTC.

The CDR3 DNA follows: TGCAGCGTTGGACAGTCAACTGGAAACACCATATATTTT. Amino acids: CSVGQSTGNTIYF. The rearrangement links TRBV29-1 to TRBJ1-3; the D gene is possibly TRBD1 (5 bases). V was shortened by 4 bases and J by 2 bases, with 9 bases between the two germline ends. Germline lookup yields CDR1 SQVTM and CDR2 ANQGSEA. The CDR3 totals 13 residues.

This chain links TRBV7-9 with TRBJ2-7; D is unclear. CDR1 SEHNR and CDR2 FQNEAQ come from the germline V gene (reference sequence). The CDR3 totals 14 residues. V lost 4 bases, J lost 7 bases, and 17 bases lay in between. The CDR3: CASSWSAVGSEQYF. The CDR3 DNA sequence: TGTGCCAGCAGCTGGAGCGCGGTTGGGTCGGAGCAGTACTTC.

The V call is TRBV6-5, the J call TRBJ1-5; no clear D gene. Trimming removed 2 bases from V and 8 bases from J, with 10 bases in between. This CDR3 is built from 13 residues. Germline loops: CDR1 MNHEY, CDR2 SVGAGI. CDR3 coding DNA: TGTGCCAGCAGTTACAACCCGCGGGAGCCCCAGCATTTT. Amino acid sequence: CASSYNPREPQHF.

The chain uses TRBV9 and TRBJ2-1, with 14 positions matching TRBD2. With 4 bases clipped from V and 6 bases from J, the junction kept 6 bases outside the gene matches. The CDR3 spans 16 residues. Germline V gene sequence: CDR1 SGDLS, CDR2 YYNGEE. CDR3 in DNA: TGTGCCAGCAGCTCAACAGGACTAGCGGGAGGCAATGAGCAGTTCTTC. Protein sequence: CASSSTGLAGGNEQFF.

This chain connects TRBV5-1 to TRBJ2-7; D is unclear. CDR1 and CDR2 (germline): SGHRS, YFSETQ. Trimming left V 4 bases short and J 7 bases short, with 18 bases between. CDR3 length: 14 residues. The CDR3 spells CASSELGTLQEQYF. The DNA for the CDR3 is TGCGCCAGCAGCGAGTTGGGCACCCTCCAGGAGCAGTACTTC.

V and J are TRBV29-1 and TRBJ1-2, with a weak D call TRBD1 (6 bases). In germline, CDR1 is SQVTM, CDR2 ANQGSEA. Trimming left V 2 bases short and J 4 bases short, with 14 bases between. This CDR3 has 14 residues. CDR3 sequence: CSVEPSGRGYGYTF. The CDR3 region has the DNA TGCAGCGTTGAACCGTCGGGCAGGGGCTATGGCTACACCTTC.

CDR3 in DNA: TGTGCCAGCAGCGTAGACAGGAACTACGAGCAGTACTTC. This sequence encodes CASSVDRNYEQYF. The chain employs TRBV9 and TRBJ2-7; TRBD1 might be the D (5 bases). Looked up from germline, CDR1 is SGDLS and CDR2 is YYNGEE. The CDR3 has 13 amino acids. V lost 0 bases, J lost 3 bases, and 7 bases lay in between.

V usage is TRBV27 and J usage is TRBJ2-3, with 12 bases matching TRBD2. CDR3 length equals 19 residues. V dropped 3 bases and J dropped 1; count of bases not matched to a gene: 11. Germline V gene sequence: CDR1 MNHEY, CDR2 SMNVEV (reference sequence). This CDR3 is CASSFVLAGGFLGTDTQYF. CDR3 sequence (DNA): TGTGCCAGCAGTTTTGTACTAGCGGGAGGTTTTTTGGGCACAGATACGCAGTATTTT.

In DNA, the CDR3 is TGTGCCAGCAGCTCGACCGGAGGTGGATCCGGGGAGCTGTTTTTT. Protein sequence: CASSSTGGGSGELFF. The chain carries TRBV7-8 and TRBJ2-2; the D gene is possibly TRBD2 (5 bases). The CDR3 consists of 15 residues. Trimming cost V 4 bases and J 6 bases, with 15 bases left between them. From germline, CDR1 is SGHVS and CDR2 FQNEAQ.

The gene calls are TRBV19 and TRBJ2-3; TRBD2 might be the D (6 bases). Germline assignment: CDR1 LNHDA and CDR2 SQIVND (reference sequence). Trimming cost V 1 base and J 1 base, with 9 bases left between them. CDR3 size: 15 residues. CDR3 nucleotide sequence: TGTGCCAGTAGTATAGCGGCGGGACGCACAGATACGCAGTATTTT. Its translation: CASSIAAGRTDTQYF. Filled out from reference TRBV19 and TRBJ2-3, the complete variable domain reads DGGITQSPKYLFRKEGQNVTLSCEQNLNHDAMYWYRQDPGQGLRLIYYSQIVNDFQKGDIAEGYSVSREKKESFPLTVTSAQKNPTAFYLCASSIAAGRTDTQYFGPGTRLTVL.

V gene TRBV5-6 combines with J gene TRBJ2-3, with 15 bases aligning to TRBD2. There are 17 residues in the CDR3. Per germline, CDR1 SGHDT and CDR2 YYEEEE. V shed 3 bases, J shed 3 bases, and the junction held 5 bases outside the gene matches. The DNA for the CDR3 is TGTGCCAGCAGCTATTCCGGGACTAGCGGGAGGACAGATACGCAGTATTTT. Its translation is CASSYSGTSGRTDTQYF.

This sequence joins TRBV30 and TRBJ2-2, with 7 positions matching TRBD2. Germline V gene data show CDR1 as GTSNPN and CDR2 as SVGIG (reference sequence). This CDR3 contains 15 residues. J lost 3 bases, V lost 4 bases, and 8 bases had no gene match. Here the CDR3 DNA reads TGTGCCTGGAATTCCGGACTAGGGGACACCGGGGAGCTGTTTTTT. This sequence encodes CAWNSGLGDTGELFF.

This clone was seen a single time. This chain joins TRBV5-1 and TRBJ2-7, with 9 bases lining up with TRBD2. This CDR3 spans 14 amino acids. CDR1 is SGHRS and CDR2 is YFSETQ in the germline V gene. V lost 3 bases, J lost 2 bases, and 3 bases stayed unmatched. The CDR3 protein is CASSSSGNTYEQYF. In nucleotides, the CDR3 is TGCGCCAGCAGCTCTAGCGGGAACACCTACGAGCAGTACTTC.

The chain combines TRBV7-2 with TRBJ1-3; D is unresolved. This CDR3 is built from 14 residues. Germline values: CDR1 SGHTA, CDR2 FQGNSA. The V and J ends lost 6 bases and 0 bases respectively, with 9 bases between them. The CDR3 here is CASRGDPSGNTIYF. As DNA, the CDR3 is TGTGCCAGCAGGGGAGACCCCTCTGGAAACACCATATATTTT.

This chain joins TRBV29-1 and TRBJ2-1, with 11 bases aligning to TRBD2. The V gene's germline CDR1 is SQVTM and CDR2 ANQGSEA. The trim removed 6 bases at V and 8 bases at J, leaving 6 bases unmatched. The CDR3 runs 13 residues. The CDR3 spells CSVLAGVYDEQFF. Written as DNA, the CDR3 is TGCAGCGTACTAGCGGGAGTTTACGATGAGCAGTTCTTC.

The chain recombines TRBV18 with TRBJ2-5; tentative D call: TRBD1 (6 bases). Germline V gene lookup returns CDR1 KGHSH and CDR2 LQKENI. Trimming left V 6 bases short and J 2 bases short, with 16 bases between. This CDR3 spans 15 amino acids. The CDR3 spells CASSPGGQKQETQYF. The CDR3 DNA reads as TGTGCCAGCTCCCCCGGTGGACAGAAACAAGAGACCCAGTACTTC.

This chain connects TRBV4-1 to TRBJ2-3, with 8 positions matching TRBD2. V dropped 1 base and J dropped 2; count of bases not matched to a gene: 8. Per the germline V gene, CDR1 is MGHRA and CDR2 is YSYEKL. CDR3 length: 17 amino acids. The CDR3 sequence is CASSQVGGGPYTDTQYF. CDR3 nucleotide sequence: TGCGCCAGCAGCCAAGTCGGGGGGGGCCCCTACACAGATACGCAGTATTTT.

V gene TRBV5-6 combines with J gene TRBJ2-7; 7 bases are shared with TRBD2. There are 15 residues in the CDR3. Germline CDR1 reads SGHDT; CDR2 reads YYEEEE. Germline trimming cut 4 bases from V and 6 bases from J; bases unmatched to any gene: 13. CDR3: CASSPGRLAETEQYF. The CDR3 nucleotides are TGTGCCAGCAGCCCGGGGAGGCTAGCGGAGACCGAGCAGTACTTC.